This TCR beta chain was sequenced for a study of cytomegalovirus exposure and HLA in healthy donors (dated by TCRdb to about 2017). Turning to the overall study: An earlier analysis of roughly 610 of the donors reported approximately 300 Gb of sequence data and 90 million to 120 million unique TCR beta sequences obtained from 180 million or so T cells. Roughly 320 gigabases of sequencing data and about 92 million unique TCR sequences made up an early release that covered under 750 HLA-typed donors. Of the 350 to 450 genotyped donors, 65% to 90% were placed in the genetic ancestry cluster associated with self-reported Caucasian donors. The study aimed to test whether signatures of past pathogen exposure could be identified by cataloging public T cell receptors. The study profiled the T cell repertoires of fewer than 850 subjects by immunosequencing and related them to cytomegalovirus serostatus. In addition to the first cohort of 666 subjects, a separate validation cohort of 120 different subjects was used. To predict cytomegalovirus infection status, the study brought together high-throughput TCR immunosequencing, statistical association of individual TCRs with disease status, and machine learning. A later analysis re-analyzed previously published TCR beta repertoires from about 600 donors and added high-resolution HLA genotyping to study TCR occurrence patterns. The later analysis used no new phenotypic data to find candidate immune exposures, relying instead on TCR beta sequences and their occurrence across donors. An earlier analysis of several hundred of the donors used high-throughput TCR beta sequencing to judge whether each TCR beta V gene segment behaved as functional or pseudogenic. Donor age, sex, ethnicity and CMV serostatus were compiled alongside the repertoire data. A later genetic analysis used genome-wide SNP genotypes for about 65% of the 666 donors, treating that subset as a discovery cohort. All discovery cohort repertoires had been generated on a single sequencing platform. Both class I and class II loci were covered by HLA typing, at four-digit resolution. The number of donors typed differed by locus, with about 629-630 for A, B, C, DRB1 and DQB1, around 520 for DQA1, under 610 for DPA1, and some 470 for DPB1. Because of strong linkage in the cohort, roughly five DR-DQ haplotypes were treated as single units for association and clustering. On average, about 240,000 unique TCR beta nucleotide sequences were sequenced per donor among 350 to 400 genotyped donors of the cohort, with about 17% of those sequences being non-productive.

The cohort consisted of more than 650 healthy bone marrow donors. Cohort members were all nominally healthy when sampled, although unrecorded immune exposures were likely present. The donor tested CMV seropositive, placing the donor among the 289 seropositive members of the cohort. Each donor provided a peripheral blood sample, and peripheral blood mononuclear cells were used for TCR beta sequencing. Genomic DNA was extracted from the blood cell samples with the Qiagen DNeasy Blood Extraction Kit. The investigation overall reported the following: Because counts were too low, seventeen rarely observed V segments, including chromosome 9 orphons, were excluded from the earlier analysis of 587 of the donors. Assigning TCR associations to individual alleles was difficult when HLA alleles, especially DR and DQ, strongly co-occurred. A cluster of highly shared sequence variants was judged likely to represent a technical artifact of the sequencing pipeline. In this cohort, only TCR beta chains were sequenced, and detectable features were limited by the absence of alpha or paired-chain data. Compared with equally common non-associated chains, HLA-associated TCR beta chains in a later analysis were more clonally expanded and had lower generation probabilities. A few of the identified cytomegalovirus-associated TCR beta chains were confirmed in vitro to be specific for cytomegalovirus antigens. V-gene and J-gene trimming of TCR beta chains was associated with a missense DCLRE1C variant in a later genetic analysis, and the association was replicated in an independent cohort. In an earlier analysis of approximately 590 of the donors, most TCR beta V segments appeared in productive rearrangements about 90% or about 30% of the time, broadly matching IMGT annotations. Because HLA typing was missing for some donors at each locus, association tests included only the typed subset. In both the original and validation cohorts, the classifier was reported to diagnose cytomegalovirus status with high specificity and sensitivity. According to a later analysis, most CMV-associated TCR beta chains appeared to be HLA-restricted, and the HLA associations seemed to be driven largely by CMV exposure. Specific HLA alleles were associated with around 18,000 TCR beta sequences at a false discovery rate of 0.05 in a later analysis. Correlated functional status among segregating V segments might be attributable to linkage disequilibrium, but an unknown experimental factor could not be ruled out. In the study, 164 TCR beta chains were listed as associated with cytomegalovirus. Most TCR sequences were seen in very few donors, while some public TCRs were found in many individuals. The 87-base-pair reads could not distinguish some IMGT-functional V segments, including TRBV6-2 and TRBV6-3, so those segments were excluded. Presence/absence analyses assumed roughly uniform sequencing depth across donors, an assumption that may not hold. In a later analysis, several top co-occurrence clusters were reported to appear linked to parvovirus B19, influenza, CMV and Epstein-Barr virus. For the cohort, immune exposure information was limited to CMV serostatus. According to a later genetic analysis, donors in an Asian-associated ancestry cluster had fewer N-insertions in productive TCRs than the roughly 660-donor mean. In a later analysis, TCR association rates were found to vary across HLA loci, with the most associated TCRs seen for DRB1 alleles and the fewest for HLA-C alleles. A further reported finding was that TCR beta sequences accurately predicted the HLA-A and HLA-B alleles for most subjects in the first cohort. According to the authors, the approach could potentially be generalized to other disease states and immunological phenotypes.

V loses 6 bases at its end and J loses 0 bases; junction bases beyond the gene matches: 4. From its cysteine to its phenylalanine, the CDR3 spans 15 amino acids. CDR3 DNA is the only sequence kept; it has 45 bases, read in frame from the first base. Via the germline V gene, CDR1 is SGHDN and CDR2 FVKESK. Library method: the immunoSEQ multiplex PCR assay. A mixture of 60 forward primers for TCR Vbeta segments and 13 reverse primers for TCR Jbeta segments was used in the multiplex PCR. A multiplex PCR assay on genomic DNA amplified the CDR3 region of rearranged TCR beta genes. The amplified TCR beta libraries were sequenced on the Illumina HiSeq System as 87-base-pair reads. For the original study's pipeline: Across the roughly 670 repertoires, a later analysis counted 78 million or so unique TCR beta chains, 9.5 million to 12 million of which were shared by at least two donors. Raw reads were error-corrected and collapsed into unique sequences by a nearest-neighbor algorithm in which closely related sequences were merged to remove PCR and sequencing errors. CDR3 sequences were aligned to IMGT reference sequences to assign V, D and J gene segments. For a sequence to be retained, at least a six-nucleotide match to both a V gene segment and a J gene segment was required. A rearrangement counted as productive if the CDR3 had no stop codons and remained in frame with V and J, and every other rearrangement counted as non-productive. CDR3 was defined by IMGT convention, running from the second conserved V-encoded cysteine to the conserved J-encoded phenylalanine. The earlier analysis of about 620 of the donors excluded sequences that lacked an unambiguous match to a single V gene segment. An earlier analysis of fewer than 750 of the donors classified V segments as functional when productive rearrangements were above 56.7% and as segregating when the standard deviation between donors was above 5%. A statistical classification framework was developed to diagnose cytomegalovirus status using the catalog of TCR beta chain sequences. In a later analysis, V and J genes were assigned by comparing TCR nucleotide sequences against IMGT/GENE-DB human TR gene sequences. Using the TCRdist pipeline, a later analysis assigned CDR3 sequences along with most-parsimonious VDJ recombination scenarios. A later analysis defined each TCR beta chain by its CDR3 amino acid sequence plus V-gene family, and excluded reads lacking a unique V-gene family. In a later analysis, around 600 highly shared, low-generation-probability nucleotide sequences were removed to address suspected cross-contamination and a sequencing artifact. For each public chain, a later analysis derived a clonal expansion index from normalized ranks of inferred template counts within each repertoire. In a later analysis, generation probabilities were computed using a VDJ recombination model fitted to out-of-frame rearrangements, and the results were checked against IGoR. In a later analysis, hypergeometric tests were used to score TCR-TCR, TCR-HLA and TCR-CMV co-occurrence, with a repertoire-size bias correction applied to TCR pairs. A later analysis estimated false discovery rates by permuting HLA or CMV assignments 20 times. A later analysis grouped co-occurring TCRs with DBSCAN, adding TCRdist sequence similarity when clustering within HLA-allele-positive subsets. For co-occurrence clustering, repertoires with fewer than 30,000 or more than 120,000 public chains were excluded, along with five repertoires with anomalous nucleotide sharing. This is the immuneACCESS table as TCRdb keeps it, with only in-frame sequences that have V and J called. A part of the clones is gone; compared with another copy, unresolved V genes explain less than half, and the rest is unexplained. The V and J calls and clone size were taken over from that table, and D and trimming were inferred from the DNA. The sample table contains over 100,000 clones; only one count was recorded for 77% of them. About 4.3% of the sample belongs to the ten largest clones.

Of note for this clone: It lacks a known antigen. No base-level quality is on record; no much larger clone is a single base apart.

The sequence derives from a male donor in good health and CMV-seropositive. Input material: PBMCs. The chain employs TRBV14 and TRBJ2-2; 7 bases in the middle match TRBD2. The sequence in DNA is TGTGCCAGCAGTCCCGCGGGGGCGAACACCGGGGAGCTGTTTTTT. The encoded protein is CASSPAGANTGELFF.